This T cell receptor beta chain was profiled in a study of blood T cell repertoires in COVID-19. Overall study: Samples of COVID-19 (acute and convalescent) were obtained from the United States, Italy and Spain. T cells, B-cell-depleted T cells, or PBMCs provided the cDNA or gDNA that served as material.

Germline loops: CDR1 MGHRA, CDR2 YSYEKL. V was cut by 3 bases and J by 3 bases, with 7 bases left in between. The CDR3 loop spans 13 amino acids. Original handling: Cell counts per sample came from amplifying reference gene primers. The table came from immunoSEQ multiplex PCR; TCRdb's copy has only in-frame clones and leaves some out. V and J calls and clone size follow that table, whereas D and trimming were derived from the DNA. The data show roughly 150,000 clones, 70% to 90% seen once. Patients from Seattle were sampled longitudinally, starting during active infection. Sequenced: peripheral blood. This sequence originates from an elderly woman with COVID-19, enrolled during active disease. J is TRBJ2-3 and V is TRBV4-1; tentative D call: TRBD1 (6 bases). The CDR3 DNA sequence: TGCGCCAGCAGCCACCAGGGGACAGATACGCAGTATTTT. Protein: CASSHQGTDTQYF.